This T cell receptor (beta chain) was sequenced for a study of T cell responses to AZD1222 COVID-19 vaccine. Study as a whole: Pooling covered second doses at about 4 or about 12 weeks.

Note on this clone: Its antigen is currently unknown.

The CDR3 spans 16 residues. The trim removed 0 bases at V and 7 bases at J, leaving 7 bases unmatched. Germline V gives CDR1 SGHRS, CDR2 YFSETQ. The study, taken as a whole, reports: All repertoire sampling was performed exclusively after the peak T cell response. Spike-specific TCR breadth and depth rose after two AZD1222 doses. Within unmutated variant regions lay the reported targets of nearly half of spike-specific TCRs.

The data were produced by immunoSEQ multiplex PCR, yet TCRdb's version contains in-frame clones alone and is incomplete. The repertoire consists of some 100,000 clones, with around 87% occurring once and the leading ten covering over 3%. Source: peripheral blood, taken on day 0 of AZD1222 vaccination. The clonotype comes from an adult in good health. V is TRBV5-1 and J is TRBJ2-1; 10 positions agree with TRBD2. The CDR3 loop reads CASSLVASGGWNEQFF. The CDR3 DNA reads as TGCGCCAGCAGCTTGGTCGCTAGCGGGGGATGGAATGAGCAGTTCTTC.